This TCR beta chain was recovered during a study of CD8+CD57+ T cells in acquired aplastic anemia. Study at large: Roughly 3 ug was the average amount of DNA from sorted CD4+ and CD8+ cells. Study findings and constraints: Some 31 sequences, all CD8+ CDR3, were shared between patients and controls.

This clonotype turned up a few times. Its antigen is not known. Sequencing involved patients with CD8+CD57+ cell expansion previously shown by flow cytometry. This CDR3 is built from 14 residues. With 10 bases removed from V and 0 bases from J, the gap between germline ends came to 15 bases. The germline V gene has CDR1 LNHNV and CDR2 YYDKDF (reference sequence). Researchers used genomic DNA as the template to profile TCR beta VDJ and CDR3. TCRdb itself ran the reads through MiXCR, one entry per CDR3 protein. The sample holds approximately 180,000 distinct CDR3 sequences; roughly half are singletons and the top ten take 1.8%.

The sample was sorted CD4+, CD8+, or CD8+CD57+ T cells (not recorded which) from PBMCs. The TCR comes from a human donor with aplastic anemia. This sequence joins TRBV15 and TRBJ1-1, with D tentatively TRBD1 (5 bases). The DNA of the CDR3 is TGTGCCAGCACCCCCGTGACAGTGAACACTGAAGCTTTCTTT. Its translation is CASTPVTVNTEAFF.